These 27 T cell receptor beta chains were all obtained from the same sample, sequenced in a study of CD8 T cells in ankylosing spondylitis. No cognate antigen is known for these TCRs. TCRdb called the 5' RACE reads again in MiXCR, with one record for every CDR3 protein. The sample lists around 890,000 distinct CDR3 sequences; roughly 12% were seen once. Findings and limits, study-wide: Characteristic, it appeared, of ankylosing spondylitis blood was a TCR beta motif of several highly homologous variants.

Sequenced input: blood, either unsorted or a sorted T cell fraction (not recorded which). These receptors were collected from a male donor with ankylosing spondylitis.

This clonotype was observed at least ten times. The J gene is TRBJ2-7, the V gene TRBV20-1; 9 bases map to TRBD2. The CDR3 runs to 13 residues. Germline V gene lookup returns CDR1 DFQATT and CDR2 SNEGSKA (reference sequence). V trimming: 1 base; J trimming: 5 bases; junction bases outside the gene matches: 3. As DNA, the CDR3 is TGCAGTGCTAGAGTGTTAGCGGGAGACGAGCAGTACTTC. Translated: CSARVLAGDEQYF.

The chain couples TRBV20-1 to TRBJ1-6, with TRBD1 matching 7 bases. The junction had 11 bases not matched to a gene; V was cut back by 3 bases and J by 6 bases. The CDR3 covers 16 residues. Germline assignment: CDR1 DFQATT and CDR2 SNEGSKA (reference sequence). In DNA form, the CDR3 reads TGCAGTGCTAGGGAAGTGAGACAGGGAGGTAATTCACCCCTCCACTTT. This sequence encodes CSAREVRQGGNSPLHF.

This clonotype was counted a few times. The J gene is TRBJ2-7, the V gene TRBV6-1; possibly TRBD2 for D (5 bases). Germline CDR1 and CDR2: MNHNS and SASEGT. The CDR3 consists of 16 residues. V was clipped by 5 bases and J by 4 bases, with 21 bases between them. The CDR3 nucleotides read TGTGCCAGCAGTCCACGCCGCGTGGCCTCGGGATACGAGCAGTACTTC. This sequence encodes CASSPRRVASGYEQYF.

The V and J genes are TRBV5-1 and TRBJ2-3; D gene uncertain. The CDR3 sequence is 14 residues long. Germline values: CDR1 SGHRS, CDR2 YFSETQ. Trimming cost V 2 bases and J 4 bases, with 11 bases left between them. CDR3 bases: TGCGCCAGCAGCTTTTCCAGGAAGTCAGATACGCAGTATTTT. It specifies CASSFSRKSDTQYF.

This clonotype occurred a few times. V gene TRBV28 combines with J gene TRBJ2-7; D may be TRBD2 (5 bases). The CDR3 has 17 residues. Germline V CDR1 and CDR2: MDHEN, SYDVKM. Trimming cost V 3 bases and J 4 bases, with 22 bases left between them. The CDR3 here is CASSLRKPLDLFYEQYF. In DNA, the CDR3 is TGTGCCAGCAGTTTGAGGAAACCCTTGGACTTATTTTACGAGCAGTACTTC.

The rearrangement links TRBV4-3 to TRBJ2-3; D unresolved. V was trimmed by 0 bases and J by 0 bases, leaving 10 bases between them. The CDR3 sequence is 16 residues long. The V gene's germline CDR1 is LGHNA and CDR2 YSLEER. CDR3 bases: TGCGCCAGCAGCCAAGAGGCACTAACTAGCACAGATACGCAGTATTTT. Translating gives CASSQEALTSTDTQYF.

A few counts support this clonotype. This sequence joins TRBV20-1 and TRBJ2-1; D is possibly TRBD2 (6 bases). The CDR3 is 14 amino acids. V lost 4 bases, J lost 4 bases, and 14 bases lay in between. CDR1 is DFQATT, CDR2 SNEGSKA, per germline (reference sequence). DNA of the CDR3: TGCAGTGCTACCAGCGGGCCGGATTACAATGAGCAGTTCTTC. Translating it yields CSATSGPDYNEQFF.

This clonotype was observed once. The chain recombines TRBV9 with TRBJ1-3; 8 bases are shared with TRBD1. The V segment lost 4 bases and the J segment 5 bases; nucleotides outside the gene matches: 17. Germline assignment: CDR1 SGDLS and CDR2 YYNGEE. The CDR3 loop spans 18 amino acids. The DNA of the CDR3 is TGTGCCAGCAGCCCGACCCCCTCGCAGACAGGGGAACGAAACACCATATATTTT. Its protein product is CASSPTPSQTGERNTIYF.

The chain combines TRBV20-1 with TRBJ2-7; TRBD1 matches at 10 bases. The trim removed 1 base at V and 5 bases at J, leaving 8 bases unmatched. This CDR3 contains 15 residues. CDR1 and CDR2 from the germline V gene are DFQATT and SNEGSKA (reference sequence). The CDR3 DNA sequence: TGCAGTGCTAGAGGGGACAGGGGCTGGGGCAACGAGCAGTACTTC. Residues: CSARGDRGWGNEQYF.

This clonotype showed up many times. The V call is TRBV5-6, the J call TRBJ1-5; possibly TRBD1 for D (5 bases). Germline V CDR1 and CDR2: SGHDT, YYEEEE. Trimming stripped 1 base from V and 3 bases from J, with 8 bases between. This CDR3 region has 14 residues. The CDR3 region has the DNA TGTGCCAGCAGCTTGAGGGGCCCCAATCAGCCCCAGCATTTT. Amino acid sequence: CASSLRGPNQPQHF.

This clonotype was detected a few times. The chain is built from TRBV19 and TRBJ1-4; D is unclear. CDR3 length: 13 residues. Per germline, CDR1 LNHDA and CDR2 SQIVND (reference sequence). V was clipped by 8 bases and J by 8 bases, with 15 bases between them. CDR3 bases: TGTGCCAGTTCAAAAGACCCGGAGGAAAAACTGTTTTTT. Translation: CASSKDPEEKLFF.

This clonotype was picked up many times. The rearrangement joins TRBV20-1 to TRBJ1-6; the D is unclear. Trimming removed 3 bases from V and 5 bases from J, with 11 bases in between. Germline V gene sequence: CDR1 DFQATT, CDR2 SNEGSKA (reference sequence). This CDR3 has 14 residues. This CDR3 is CSARGRIHNSPLHF. The DNA for the CDR3 is TGCAGTGCTAGGGGCCGAATACATAATTCACCCCTCCACTTT.

This clonotype has more than one count but fewer than ten. The chain combines TRBV25-1 with TRBJ1-6, with TRBD1 matching over 9 bases. V lost 8 bases and J lost 10; bases outside the gene matches: 12. Per germline, CDR1 MGHDK and CDR2 SYGVNS. This CDR3 has 15 residues. This chain's CDR3 is CASQPTGGRRSPLHF. For the CDR3, the DNA is TGTGCCAGCCAACCTACAGGGGGCCGTCGGTCACCCCTCCACTTT.

This clonotype was detected only a few times. The gene calls are TRBV20-1 and TRBJ2-1; TRBD1 or TRBD2 may be the D gene (6 bases each). Germline assignment: CDR1 DFQATT and CDR2 SNEGSKA (reference sequence). The V end was cut by 6 bases, the J end by 7 bases, with 19 bases between. This CDR3 region has 14 residues. CDR3 loop: CSALGGPAGNEQFF. The CDR3 DNA sequence: TGCAGTGCCCTAGGGGGGCCCGCCGGGAATGAGCAGTTCTTC.

This clonotype has at least ten counts. The CDR3 sequence: CASSLRSEETQYF. In DNA form, the CDR3 reads TGTGCCAGCAGCTTGAGGTCGGAGGAGACCCAGTACTTC. The chain links TRBV5-6 to TRBJ2-5; D is unclear. The length of the CDR3 is 13 residues. Trimming took 1 base from V and 5 from J, leaving 9 bases between them. Germline loops: CDR1 SGHDT, CDR2 YYEEEE.

This chain links TRBV4-3 with TRBJ1-1; D is undetermined. The CDR3 consists of 15 residues. The germline V gene encodes CDR1 LGHNA and CDR2 YSLEER. V shed 4 bases and J shed 1 base, with 13 bases lying between them. The CDR3 sequence is CASSRRVQSNTEAFF. As DNA, the CDR3 is TGCGCCAGCAGCCGCCGGGTCCAATCGAACACTGAAGCTTTCTTT.

The chain recombines TRBV5-1 with TRBJ1-1, with a tentative D call TRBD1 (6 bases). The germline V gene encodes CDR1 SGHRS and CDR2 YFSETQ. Deletions cut 0 bases from V and 1 base from J, with 10 bases between. The length of the CDR3 is 15 residues. For the CDR3, the DNA is TGCGCCAGCAGCTTGGGGCAGGGGAAGAACACTGAAGCTTTCTTT. Its translation: CASSLGQGKNTEAFF.

The genes are TRBV20-1 and TRBJ2-1, with a weak D call TRBD2 (5 bases). V was pared by 5 bases and J by 6 bases, with 11 bases between. The CDR3 extends over 12 amino acids. Germline V lookup: CDR1 DFQATT, CDR2 SNEGSKA (reference sequence). Here the CDR3 DNA reads TGCAGTGCTGGAGGCAGCACCAATGAGCAGTTCTTC. Translating gives CSAGGSTNEQFF.

This clonotype was counted only a few times. In DNA, the CDR3 is TGTGCCAGCAGTATCGACGGCGGCGGGGCTTTCTTT. Translated, it gives CASSIDGGGAFF. V and J are TRBV12-3 or TRBV12-4 and TRBJ1-1; D unclear. Trimming stripped 5 bases from V and 11 bases from J, with 15 bases between. The CDR3 runs to 12 residues.

This clonotype was seen repeatedly, ten times or more. The genes are TRBV20-1 and TRBJ2-5; no definite D call. The ends were cut back, 3 bases at V and 3 bases at J, with 11 bases in the middle. The V gene's germline CDR1 is DFQATT and CDR2 SNEGSKA (reference sequence). The CDR3 sequence is 13 residues long. CDR3 protein: CSARMVWEETQYF. The CDR3 nucleotides are TGCAGTGCTAGGATGGTATGGGAAGAGACCCAGTACTTC.

J is TRBJ2-7 and V is TRBV5-1; D possibly uses TRBD1 or TRBD2 (5 bases each). V gave up 4 bases and J gave up 1 base, with 15 bases separating them. CDR1 is SGHRS, CDR2 YFSETQ, per germline. This CDR3 region has 15 residues. CDR3: CASSQGRYPSYEQYF. DNA of the CDR3: TGCGCCAGCAGCCAGGGACGGTACCCGTCCTACGAGCAGTACTTC.

This rearrangement joins TRBV7-9 to TRBJ1-1; D is undetermined. V lost 5 bases, J lost 1 base, and 8 bases lay in between. CDR3 length: 13 residues. Germline V gives CDR1 SEHNR, CDR2 FQNEAQ (reference sequence). DNA of the CDR3: TGTGCCAGCAGCCCTATTACGAACACTGAAGCTTTCTTT. This codes for CASSPITNTEAFF.

The chain uses TRBV6-1 and TRBJ2-1; possible D gene TRBD2, 5 bases. This CDR3 has 16 amino acids. CDR1 MNHNS and CDR2 SASEGT come from the germline V gene. The V gene lost 5 bases and the J gene lost 0 bases, with 14 bases spanning the gap. This chain's CDR3 is CASSPPDYSSYNEQFF. The DNA of the CDR3 is TGTGCCAGCAGTCCCCCCGACTACAGCTCCTACAATGAGCAGTTCTTC.

This rearrangement joins TRBV15 to TRBJ2-7, with D possibly called TRBD1 or TRBD2 (5 bases each). The ends were cut back, 3 bases at V and 6 bases at J, with 15 bases in the middle. This CDR3 spans 14 amino acids. CDR1 and CDR2 (germline): LNHNV, YYDKDF (reference sequence). The CDR3 here is CATSRGVYLSEQYF. Written as DNA, the CDR3 is TGTGCCACCAGCAGGGGGGTATACCTGAGCGAGCAGTACTTC.

This clonotype was found a few times. The chain recombines TRBV9 with TRBJ1-1; D not certain. The germline CDR1 and CDR2 sequences are SGDLS and YYNGEE. This CDR3 is 15 amino acids long. V was pared by 0 bases and J by 5 bases, with 14 bases between. The CDR3 loop is CASSVDPGVGTEAFF. Written as DNA, the CDR3 is TGTGCCAGCAGCGTAGATCCGGGAGTGGGGACTGAAGCTTTCTTT.

The genes are TRBV20-1 and TRBJ2-3; 9 nucleotides line up with TRBD2. The trim removed 6 bases at V and 4 bases at J, leaving 11 bases unmatched. This CDR3 has 15 amino acids. The germline CDR1 and CDR2 sequences are DFQATT and SNEGSKA (reference sequence). DNA of the CDR3: TGCAGTGCCCCCCCAAGCGGCGGGGGGGCAGATACGCAGTATTTT. This gives the protein CSAPPSGGGADTQYF.

The chain links TRBV5-6 to TRBJ1-4; a possible D gene is TRBD1 (6 bases). Trimming removed 4 bases at V and 7 bases at J, with 20 bases between. CDR3 size: 16 residues. Germline V lookup: CDR1 SGHDT, CDR2 YYEEEE. The CDR3 DNA reads as TGTGCCAGCAGCAGAATCACAGGGTCAGAACGTGAAAAACTGTTTTTT. This encodes CASSRITGSEREKLFF.